Listed below are T cell receptor beta chains from one sample, sequenced in a study of blood T cell repertoires in COVID-19. This table comes from immunoSEQ multiplex PCR, and its TCRdb copy is limited to in-frame clones, with some not included. Counted here are about 310,000 clones, around 87% occurring once; the ten biggest clones make up 1%. The specimen sequenced was peripheral blood. Receptors originate from a man in his forties or fifties with active or convalescent COVID-19. Each CDR3 is given with its conserved first and last residue. A D gene is named only where the DNA matches it firmly. Clone size, where shown, is once, few, many, or a class for clones that have expanded.

len: 15; abundance: NA; v_gene: TRBV3-1/TRBV3-2; d_gene: NA; j_gene: TRBJ1-2; CDR3aa: CASSHLRQVGYGYTF; CDR3nt: TGTGCCAGCAGCCACCTCCGACAGGTCGGCTATGGCTACACCTTC
len: 16; abundance: NA; v_gene: TRBV19; d_gene: TRBD1; j_gene: TRBJ2-7; CDR3aa: CASTPTGTGDAYEQYF; CDR3nt: TGTGCCAGTACCCCCACCGGGACAGGGGATGCCTACGAGCAGTACTTC
len: 16; abundance: NA; v_gene: TRBV6-5; d_gene: NA; j_gene: TRBJ1-2; CDR3aa: CASSYGQRTLNYGYTF; CDR3nt: TGTGCCAGCAGTTACGGTCAAAGGACTCTAAACTATGGCTACACCTTC
len: 16; abundance: NA; v_gene: TRBV6-2/TRBV6-3; d_gene: NA; j_gene: TRBJ2-5; CDR3aa: CASSRLASNPQETQYF; CDR3nt: TGTGCCAGCAGCCGGCTAGCGTCTAACCCACAAGAGACCCAGTACTTC
len: 15; abundance: few; v_gene: TRBV6-5; d_gene: TRBD1; j_gene: TRBJ2-2; CDR3aa: CASSRQGIDTGELFF; CDR3nt: TGTGCCAGCAGTCGACAGGGGATCGACACCGGGGAGCTGTTTTTT
len: 12; abundance: NA; v_gene: TRBV6-5; d_gene: NA; j_gene: TRBJ1-2; CDR3aa: CASTGGYYGYTF; CDR3nt: TGTGCCAGCACGGGGGGCTACTATGGCTACACCTTC
len: 13; abundance: NA; v_gene: TRBV5-1; d_gene: NA; j_gene: TRBJ2-2; CDR3aa: CASSPDLVGELFF; CDR3nt: TGCGCCAGCAGCCCGGACTTGGTCGGGGAGCTGTTTTTT
len: 16; abundance: NA; v_gene: TRBV27; d_gene: TRBD2; j_gene: TRBJ2-2; CDR3aa: CASSPGSGSLTGELFF; CDR3nt: TGTGCCAGCAGTCCTGGTAGCGGGAGTTTGACCGGGGAGCTGTTTTTT
len: 14; abundance: NA; v_gene: TRBV11-2; d_gene: TRBD1; j_gene: TRBJ2-5; CDR3aa: CASQRTGGGETQYF; CDR3nt: TGTGCCAGCCAGAGGACAGGGGGCGGCGAGACCCAGTACTTC
len: 15; abundance: NA; v_gene: TRBV7-2; d_gene: NA; j_gene: TRBJ1-6; CDR3aa: CASSLVDRYNSPLHF; CDR3nt: TGTGCCAGCAGCTTAGTGGACAGATATAATTCACCCCTCCACTTT
len: 13; abundance: few; v_gene: TRBV2; d_gene: TRBD1; j_gene: TRBJ1-4; CDR3aa: CASRGGRDRKLFF; CDR3nt: TGTGCCAGCAGGGGGGGCCGGGACAGGAAACTGTTTTTT
len: 14; abundance: NA; v_gene: TRBV19; d_gene: TRBD1; j_gene: TRBJ2-1; CDR3aa: CASSTRQGSDEQFF; CDR3nt: TGTGCCAGTAGTACTCGACAGGGGAGCGATGAGCAGTTCTTC
len: 15; abundance: NA; v_gene: TRBV5-4; d_gene: NA; j_gene: TRBJ2-2; CDR3aa: CASRTQQGFTGELFF; CDR3nt: TGTGCCAGCCGAACCCAACAGGGATTCACCGGGGAGCTGTTTTTT
len: 14; abundance: NA; v_gene: TRBV7-2; d_gene: TRBD2; j_gene: TRBJ2-1; CDR3aa: CATLAGGPYNEQFF; CDR3nt: TGTGCCACCCTAGCGGGAGGACCTTACAATGAGCAGTTCTTC
len: 14; abundance: NA; v_gene: TRBV6-5; d_gene: TRBD1; j_gene: TRBJ2-7; CDR3aa: CASTKGDSSYEQYF; CDR3nt: TGTGCCAGCACCAAGGGGGACAGCTCCTACGAGCAGTACTTC
len: 13; abundance: NA; v_gene: TRBV19; d_gene: NA; j_gene: TRBJ1-4; CDR3aa: CASSNQVNEKLFF; CDR3nt: TGTGCCAGTAGTAACCAGGTGAATGAAAAACTGTTTTTT
len: 15; abundance: NA; v_gene: TRBV5-1; d_gene: TRBD2; j_gene: TRBJ2-7; CDR3aa: CASSLASGKSYEQYF; CDR3nt: TGCGCCAGCAGCTTGGCTAGCGGGAAGTCCTACGAGCAGTACTTC
len: 17; abundance: NA; v_gene: TRBV7-3; d_gene: NA; j_gene: TRBJ1-2; CDR3aa: CASSLRGDMGADYGYTF; CDR3nt: TGTGCCAGCAGCTTACGGGGAGATATGGGGGCAGACTATGGCTACACCTTC
len: 15; abundance: NA; v_gene: TRBV30; d_gene: TRBD1; j_gene: TRBJ1-4; CDR3aa: CAWGDRDRANEKLFF; CDR3nt: TGTGCCTGGGGGGATCGGGACAGGGCGAATGAAAAACTGTTTTTT
len: 18; abundance: NA; v_gene: TRBV5-1; d_gene: TRBD2; j_gene: TRBJ2-2; CDR3aa: CASSSGNTGLANTGELFF; CDR3nt: TGCGCCAGCAGCTCCGGGAATACGGGACTAGCGAACACCGGGGAGCTGTTTTTT
len: 19; abundance: NA; v_gene: TRBV7-2; d_gene: TRBD1; j_gene: TRBJ2-5; CDR3aa: CASSHGTYRGLPNQETQYF; CDR3nt: TGTGCCAGCAGCCACGGGACGTACAGGGGGCTGCCAAATCAAGAGACCCAGTACTTC
len: 15; abundance: NA; v_gene: TRBV9; d_gene: TRBD2; j_gene: TRBJ2-7; CDR3aa: CASSVAGGASYEQYF; CDR3nt: TGTGCCAGCAGCGTAGCGGGGGGGGCCTCCTACGAGCAGTACTTC
len: 13; abundance: NA; v_gene: TRBV12-3/TRBV12-4; d_gene: NA; j_gene: TRBJ2-1; CDR3aa: CASSFLFVDEQFF; CDR3nt: TGTGCCAGCAGTTTTCTATTTGTCGATGAGCAGTTCTTC
len: 14; abundance: NA; v_gene: TRBV27; d_gene: NA; j_gene: TRBJ1-1; CDR3aa: CASSLKNADTEAFF; CDR3nt: TGTGCCAGCAGTTTAAAGAATGCGGACACTGAAGCTTTCTTT
len: 17; abundance: NA; v_gene: TRBV3-1/TRBV3-2; d_gene: NA; j_gene: TRBJ2-3; CDR3aa: CASSPDLNFYRGDTQYF; CDR3nt: TGTGCCAGCAGCCCCGACTTGAATTTTTATCGGGGAGATACGCAGTATTTT
len: 15; abundance: NA; v_gene: TRBV24-1; d_gene: NA; j_gene: TRBJ2-5; CDR3aa: CATSDPEGVRETQYF; CDR3nt: TGTGCCACCAGTGATCCAGAGGGGGTGCGGGAGACCCAGTACTTC
len: 14; abundance: NA; v_gene: TRBV27; d_gene: TRBD1; j_gene: TRBJ2-7; CDR3aa: CASSPGQLSYEQYF; CDR3nt: TGTGCCAGCAGCCCGGGACAGCTCTCCTACGAGCAGTACTTC
len: 15; abundance: once; v_gene: TRBV28; d_gene: NA; j_gene: TRBJ2-5; CDR3aa: CASSSPVAGQETQYF; CDR3nt: TGTGCCAGCAGTTCCCCGGTGGCGGGCCAAGAGACCCAGTACTTC
len: 15; abundance: NA; v_gene: TRBV28; d_gene: NA; j_gene: TRBJ1-5; CDR3aa: CASSRGGGLGQPQHF; CDR3nt: TGTGCCAGCAGTAGGGGGGGAGGATTGGGTCAGCCCCAGCATTTT
len: 13; abundance: NA; v_gene: TRBV28; d_gene: NA; j_gene: TRBJ1-2; CDR3aa: CASSLSGAYGYTF; CDR3nt: TGTGCCAGCAGTCTTTCAGGGGCATATGGCTACACCTTC
len: 13; abundance: few; v_gene: TRBV10-3; d_gene: NA; j_gene: TRBJ1-1; CDR3aa: CAIRQDMNTEAFF; CDR3nt: TGTGCCATCAGGCAGGACATGAACACTGAAGCTTTCTTT
len: 15; abundance: NA; v_gene: TRBV3-1/TRBV3-2; d_gene: NA; j_gene: TRBJ2-5; CDR3aa: CASSQNSRPEGTQYF; CDR3nt: TGTGCCAGCAGCCAGAATAGCCGACCAGAAGGGACCCAGTACTTC
len: 13; abundance: NA; v_gene: TRBV19; d_gene: TRBD1; j_gene: TRBJ1-1; CDR3aa: CASSIEGAREAFF; CDR3nt: TGTGCCAGTAGTATCGAGGGGGCGCGGGAAGCTTTCTTT
len: 16; abundance: NA; v_gene: TRBV7-9; d_gene: TRBD2; j_gene: TRBJ2-7; CDR3aa: CASGPKGGQGAYEQYF; CDR3nt: TGTGCCAGCGGGCCGAAGGGAGGGCAAGGGGCCTACGAGCAGTACTTC
len: 14; abundance: NA; v_gene: TRBV6-5; d_gene: NA; j_gene: TRBJ2-7; CDR3aa: CASSYSTSGLEQYF; CDR3nt: TGTGCCAGCAGTTACTCAACATCTGGTCTCGAGCAGTACTTC
len: 18; abundance: NA; v_gene: TRBV7-8; d_gene: TRBD1; j_gene: TRBJ2-2; CDR3aa: CASSLQRQGRLSTGELFF; CDR3nt: TGTGCCAGCAGCTTACAGCGACAGGGACGTTTATCCACCGGGGAGCTGTTTTTT